This T cell receptor (beta chain) was sequenced during a study of OX40 agonist ivuxolimab in advanced cancers. Background on the study: Hepatocellular carcinoma, melanoma, renal cell or head and neck cancer was diagnosed in the dose-escalation patients. Mean age around 60 years, range roughly 20 to 85; roughly 80% male. There were three patients with partial responses, one having hepatocellular carcinoma and two cutaneous melanoma.

From germline, CDR1 is SEHNR and CDR2 FQNEAQ (reference sequence). The CDR3 is 14 amino acids. With 4 bases removed from V and 4 bases from J, the gap between germline ends came to 13 bases. Clones were sequenced by immunoSEQ multiplex PCR, and TCRdb holds only the in-frame ones, with some missing. Altogether around 12,000 clones are present, 80% to 90% being singletons, with the ten largest covering over 40%. Enrollment shut out patients with autoimmune disease history or systemic immunosuppression. The sample in question was CD4+ or CD8+ T cells sorted from blood, obtained in a trial of the OX40 agonist ivuxolimab. The receptor's source is an adult with an advanced solid tumor such as melanoma, head and neck, liver or kidney cancer. J is TRBJ1-1 and V is TRBV7-9; weak D call: TRBD1 (5 bases). CDR3 sequence reads: CASSSRGGGTEAFF. DNA for the CDR3: TGTGCCAGCAGCTCCCGGGGGGGAGGCACTGAAGCTTTCTTT. The whole variable domain, remainder taken from reference TRBV7-9 and TRBJ1-1, is DTGVSQNPRHKITKRGQNVTFRCDPISEHNRLYWYRQTLGQGPEFLTYFQNEAQLEKSRLLSDRFSAERPKGSFSTLEIQRTEQGDSAMYLCASSSRGGGTEAFFGQGTRLTVV.